This T cell receptor beta chain derives from a study of control samples from healthy donors and cancer patients. Germline CDR1 SEHNR, CDR2 FQNEAQ (reference sequence). Between the trimmed V and J ends, which lost 10 bases and 6 bases, there was a span of 18 bases. The CDR3 loop spans 13 amino acids. Profiled with immunoSEQ multiplex PCR; TCRdb holds only in-frame clones, not every one. The repertoire includes approximately 150,000 clones, roughly nine tenths of them detected once, and around 4.9% sits in the top ten. The chain has TRBV7-9 and TRBJ1-1; D ambiguous. The specimen was blood. This sequence originates from a young man in good health. CDR3 bases: TGTGCCACGACCCCGATCAGCGGGGCTGAAGCTTTCTTT. This translates into CATTPISGAEAFF.